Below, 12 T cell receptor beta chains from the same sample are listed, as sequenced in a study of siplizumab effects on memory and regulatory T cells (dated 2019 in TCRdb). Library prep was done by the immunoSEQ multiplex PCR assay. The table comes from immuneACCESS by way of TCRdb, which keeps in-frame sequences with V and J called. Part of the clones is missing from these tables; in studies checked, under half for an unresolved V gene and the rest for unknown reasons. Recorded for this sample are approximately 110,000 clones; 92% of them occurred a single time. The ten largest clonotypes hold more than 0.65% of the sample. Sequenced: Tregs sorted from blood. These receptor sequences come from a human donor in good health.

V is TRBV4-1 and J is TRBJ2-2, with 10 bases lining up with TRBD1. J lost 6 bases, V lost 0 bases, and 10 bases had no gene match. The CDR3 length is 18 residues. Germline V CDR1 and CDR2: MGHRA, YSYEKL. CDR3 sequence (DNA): TGCGCCAGCAGCCAAGATCGGGGACAGGGGATTCTAGCCGGGGAGCTGTTTTTT. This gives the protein CASSQDRGQGILAGELFF.

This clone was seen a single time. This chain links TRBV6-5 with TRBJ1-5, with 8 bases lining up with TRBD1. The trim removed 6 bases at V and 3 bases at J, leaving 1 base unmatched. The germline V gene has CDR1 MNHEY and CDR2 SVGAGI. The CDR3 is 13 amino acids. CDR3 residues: CASRTGDNQPQHF. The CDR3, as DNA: TGTGCCAGCAGGACAGGGGACAATCAGCCCCAGCATTTT.

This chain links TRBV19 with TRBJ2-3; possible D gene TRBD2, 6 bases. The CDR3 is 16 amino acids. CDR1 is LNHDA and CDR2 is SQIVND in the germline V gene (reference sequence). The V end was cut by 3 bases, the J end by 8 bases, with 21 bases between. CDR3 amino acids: CASSILEGSGQVTQYF. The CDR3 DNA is TGTGCCAGTAGTATCCTCGAGGGGAGCGGGCAGGTTACGCAGTATTTT.

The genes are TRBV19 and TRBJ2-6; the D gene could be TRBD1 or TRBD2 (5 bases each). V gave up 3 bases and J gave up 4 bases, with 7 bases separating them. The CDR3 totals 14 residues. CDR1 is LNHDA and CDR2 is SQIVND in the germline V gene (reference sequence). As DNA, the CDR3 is TGTGCCAGTAGTATCAGGGACGGGGCCAACGTCCTGACTTTC. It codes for CASSIRDGANVLTF.

The CDR3 loop is CASSRTRQETQYF. The CDR3 DNA follows: TGTGCCAGTAGCCGGACTAGACAAGAGACCCAGTACTTC. The chain has TRBV19 and TRBJ2-5, with 7 positions matching TRBD2. Trimming cost V 6 bases and J 2 bases; bases outside gene matches: 3. The CDR3 runs 13 residues. Germline assignment: CDR1 LNHDA and CDR2 SQIVND (reference sequence).

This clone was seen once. Here the CDR3 DNA reads TGTGCCAGCAGCTTAGAAAGCACGGCCCTAGAAGCTTTCTTT. This codes for CASSLESTALEAFF. The rearrangement uses TRBV7-9 and TRBJ1-1; D is ambiguous. The CDR3 has 14 amino acids. In germline, CDR1 is SEHNR, CDR2 FQNEAQ (reference sequence). Trimming took 1 base from V and 8 from J, leaving 14 bases between them.

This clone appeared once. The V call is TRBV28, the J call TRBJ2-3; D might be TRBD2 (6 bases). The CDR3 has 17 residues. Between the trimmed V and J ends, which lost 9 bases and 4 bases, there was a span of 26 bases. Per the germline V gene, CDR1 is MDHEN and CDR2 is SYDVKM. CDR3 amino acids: CASGTGAGSLQADTQYF. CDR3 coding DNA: TGTGCCAGTGGGACTGGAGCGGGCTCACTCCAGGCAGATACGCAGTATTTT.

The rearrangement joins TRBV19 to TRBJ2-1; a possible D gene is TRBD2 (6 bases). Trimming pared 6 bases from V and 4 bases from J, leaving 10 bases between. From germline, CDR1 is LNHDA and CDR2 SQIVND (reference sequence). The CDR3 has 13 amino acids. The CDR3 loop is CASSYGTYNEQFF. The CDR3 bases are TGTGCCAGTAGCTACGGGACTTACAATGAGCAGTTCTTC.

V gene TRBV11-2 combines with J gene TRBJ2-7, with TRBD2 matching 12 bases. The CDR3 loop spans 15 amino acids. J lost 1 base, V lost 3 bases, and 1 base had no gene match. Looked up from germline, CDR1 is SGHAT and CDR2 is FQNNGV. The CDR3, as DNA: TGTGCCAGCAGCTTCGGACTAGCGGGGTCCTACGAGCAGTACTTC. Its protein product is CASSFGLAGSYEQYF.

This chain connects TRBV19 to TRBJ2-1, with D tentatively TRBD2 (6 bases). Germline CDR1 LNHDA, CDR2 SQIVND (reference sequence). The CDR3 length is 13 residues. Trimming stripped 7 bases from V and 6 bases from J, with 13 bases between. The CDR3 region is CASTTPGLNEQFF. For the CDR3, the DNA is TGTGCCAGTACTACACCGGGACTCAATGAGCAGTTCTTC.

DNA for the CDR3: TGTGCCAGCAGCGACAGGAACAGCTATGGCTACACCTTC. Translating gives CASSDRNSYGYTF. This rearrangement joins TRBV2 to TRBJ1-2; D is perhaps TRBD1 (6 bases). Germline CDR1 and CDR2: SNHLY and FYNNEI. The V end was cut by 6 bases, the J end by 4 bases, with 12 bases between. The CDR3 loop spans 13 amino acids.

The CDR3 DNA is TGTGCTAGTGGTACACGCCAAGGGGCGACGGGAAACACCATATATTTT. It codes for CASGTRQGATGNTIYF. This chain joins TRBV12-5 and TRBJ1-3, with a weak D call TRBD1 (5 bases). Germline-derived CDR1 and CDR2 are LGHNT and FRNRAP. With 5 bases removed from V and 4 bases from J, the gap between germline ends came to 18 bases. The CDR3 extends over 16 amino acids.